This TCR beta chain was observed in a study of response to subunit inactivated influenza vaccine. A remark on this clonotype: Antigen unknown.

Each CDR3 protein gets one entry after TCRdb re-called the RT-PCR reads with MiXCR. The table includes approximately 500,000 distinct CDR3 sequences, less than 25% detected once. CDR3 size: 14 residues. V gave up 2 bases and J gave up 1 base, with 8 bases separating them. Looked up from germline, CDR1 is MNHNS and CDR2 is SASEGT. Study-level results: It was the authors' suggestion that each seasonal influenza vaccination recruits few new T cells.

This sample was shared with a second study, whose subject was T cells expressing NK-cell markers. That paper adds: Making the TCR beta cDNA relied on 5'RACE template switching with UMIs. Restriction of sorting to alpha-beta TCR T cells was accomplished in several experiments using an anti-gamma-delta TCR antibody. NKG2C+ dominant clonotype frequencies in more than 5 donors were roughly 1.0-8% of CD8+ T cells. Whether expanded NKG2C+ T cell clones recognized HCMV stayed uncertain.

The rearrangement joins TRBV6-1 to TRBJ1-1; D gene uncertain. The material was CD4+ T cells sorted from PBMCs, obtained 11 to 12 days after vaccination. The receptor was derived from a man between 50 and 59 years old who received an inactivated influenza vaccine. CDR3: CASSETYKNTEAFF. The CDR3 region has the DNA TGTGCCAGCAGTGAAACCTACAAGAACACTGAAGCTTTCTTT.